This T cell receptor (beta chain) was sequenced during a study of graft-versus-host responses after intestinal transplantation. Study at large: The recipients all started with anti-thymocyte globulin induction and then took tacrolimus and steroids for roughly 3 years.

Trimming left V 4 bases short and J 2 bases short, with 13 bases between. This CDR3 region has 15 residues. Germline-derived CDR1 and CDR2 are SGHNT and YYREEE (reference sequence). Profiling relied on immunoSEQ multiplex PCR, and the TCRdb table lists in-frame clones only, not all of them. In the table there are under 95,000 clones, 88% of which are singletons. This clone was counted a single time. The antigen is not known. Source: unstimulated CD4+ T cells sorted from spleen or lymph node cells, taken before transplant. This clonotype originated in a human donor who was the organ donor for an intestinal transplant. The chain employs TRBV5-4 and TRBJ2-1, with D possibly being TRBD2 (7 bases). DNA of the CDR3: TGTGCCAGCAGCCGAAGGGGGGGGACCTACAATGAGCAGTTCTTC. Translation gives CASSRRGGTYNEQFF.